This passage covers 26 T cell receptor beta chains from one sample sequenced in a study of T-cell reconstitution after alpha-beta-depleted transplantation in children. The authors prepared the TCRbeta library with unique molecular identifiers. TCRdb re-analysed the PCR reads in MiXCR, keeping a single row per CDR3 protein. The sample consists of around 130,000 distinct CDR3 sequences, about 9.5% of them appearing once. Sequenced here: PBMCs, mostly from graft donor cells, sampled 180 days after TCRalphabeta/CD19-depleted stem cell transplant. The receptors stem from a girl under three years old who had a stem cell transplant for combined immunodeficiency, so the T cells may come from the graft donor.

The CDR3 region is CSASPHRGRSNQPQHF. CDR3 coding DNA: TGCAGTGCTAGTCCCCACAGGGGGCGCAGCAATCAGCCCCAGCATTTT. J is TRBJ1-5 and V is TRBV20-1; 9 bases fit TRBD1. Germline V gene data show CDR1 as DFQATT and CDR2 as SNEGSKA (reference sequence). V was clipped by 3 bases and J by 1 base; unmatched bases: 7. This CDR3 has 16 amino acids.

V usage is TRBV5-1 and J usage is TRBJ2-7; weak D call: TRBD2 (6 bases). The CDR3 extends over 15 amino acids. The V end was cut by 0 bases, the J end by 3 bases, with 13 bases between. The V gene's germline CDR1 is SGHRS and CDR2 YFSETQ. CDR3: CASSLVGGYGYEQYF. The CDR3 bases are TGCGCCAGCAGCTTGGTCGGGGGATACGGCTACGAGCAGTACTTC.

A few counts support this clonotype. This chain uses TRBV7-8 with TRBJ2-2, with unresolved D. V was trimmed by 3 bases and J by 0 bases, leaving 8 bases between them. The germline gives CDR1 SGHVS, CDR2 FQNEAQ. The CDR3 covers 15 residues. The CDR3 DNA follows: TGTGCCAGCAGCTTTCGGCGGACGAACACCGGGGAGCTGTTTTTT. Amino acids: CASSFRRTNTGELFF.

V usage is TRBV9 and J usage is TRBJ2-5; D assignment may be TRBD1 or TRBD2 (5 bases each). CDR3 size: 14 residues. V was pared by 0 bases and J by 5 bases, with 11 bases between. Germline CDR1 SGDLS, CDR2 YYNGEE. The CDR3 DNA follows: TGTGCCAGCAGCGTAGGTGGGGGTTGGGAGACCCAGTACTTC. It codes for CASSVGGGWETQYF.

V and J are TRBV5-1 and TRBJ2-6, with D uncertain. CDR3 length equals 15 residues. CDR1 is SGHRS and CDR2 is YFSETQ in the germline V gene. V was clipped by 4 bases and J by 0 bases, with 8 bases between them. This chain's CDR3 is CASSAQYSGANVLTF. DNA for the CDR3: TGCGCCAGCAGCGCTCAGTACTCTGGGGCCAACGTCCTGACTTTC.

This clonotype showed up just a few times. V and J are TRBV7-3 and TRBJ1-1, with D possibly matching TRBD1 (6 bases). This CDR3 spans 16 amino acids. Germline values: CDR1 SGHTA, CDR2 FQGTGA. The V gene lost 5 bases and the J gene lost 3 bases, with 19 bases spanning the gap. The CDR3 DNA reads TGTGCCAGCAGCCTCGCGGTGGGGGGCTGGGACACTGAAGCTTTCTTT. Protein sequence: CASSLAVGGWDTEAFF.

CDR3 protein: CASSLRQGPGSPLHF. DNA of the CDR3: TGCGCCAGCAGCTTAAGACAGGGGCCGGGTTCACCCCTCCACTTT. The chain joins TRBV5-1 to TRBJ1-6; 8 bases match TRBD1. The CDR3 covers 15 residues. V lost 2 bases, J lost 9 bases, and 7 bases stayed unmatched. The germline V gene encodes CDR1 SGHRS and CDR2 YFSETQ.

This clonotype was found a few times. The chain combines TRBV5-1 with TRBJ1-2, with D possibly TRBD1 on 6 matching bases. Germline V gene sequence: CDR1 SGHRS, CDR2 YFSETQ. Trimming stripped 0 bases from V and 4 bases from J, with 16 bases between. CDR3 size: 16 residues. CDR3 sequence: CASSLVTQGLSYGYTF. CDR3 bases: TGCGCCAGCAGCTTGGTTACGCAGGGGCTTTCCTATGGCTACACCTTC.

The genes are TRBV27 and TRBJ2-7, with TRBD1 identical over 9 bases. V was clipped by 3 bases and J by 3 bases; unmatched bases: 6. The CDR3 loop spans 15 amino acids. Germline loops: CDR1 MNHEY, CDR2 SMNVEV (reference sequence). CDR3 loop: CASSFGTGNGYEQYF. CDR3 coding DNA: TGTGCCAGCAGTTTTGGGACAGGGAACGGCTACGAGCAGTACTTC.

The chain links TRBV9 to TRBJ2-1; a weak D match, TRBD2 (6 bases). The germline V gene encodes CDR1 SGDLS and CDR2 YYNGEE. The CDR3 length is 13 residues. Trimming removed 5 bases at V and 2 bases at J, with 8 bases between. CDR3 region: CASRPGAYNEQFF. The CDR3 DNA is TGTGCCAGCAGGCCGGGGGCCTACAATGAGCAGTTCTTC.

The V gene is TRBV6-5, the J gene TRBJ2-4; 9 nucleotides line up with TRBD1. V trimming: 2 bases; J trimming: 8 bases; junction bases outside the gene matches: 4. CDR1 is MNHEY and CDR2 is SVGAGI in the germline V gene. The CDR3 is 14 amino acids. The CDR3 reads CASSYADRGDIQYF. The CDR3 DNA sequence: TGTGCCAGCAGTTACGCGGACAGGGGAGACATTCAGTACTTC.

This clonotype was seen ten or more times. The chain has TRBV29-1 and TRBJ1-1; 10 nucleotides align to TRBD1. The CDR3 contains 16 residues. V was clipped by 7 bases and J by 4 bases; unmatched bases: 15. Germline V lookup: CDR1 SQVTM, CDR2 ANQGSEA. The CDR3: CSAWGGDRGVVTEAFF. CDR3 bases: TGCAGCGCGTGGGGGGGGGACAGGGGCGTAGTCACTGAAGCTTTCTTT.

This clonotype was detected a few times. The CDR3 DNA follows: TGCAGCGCTGCGGGAGGACAGACCCAGTACTTC. Translation: CSAAGGQTQYF. The chain couples TRBV29-1 to TRBJ2-5; TRBD2 matches at 8 bases. Per germline, CDR1 SQVTM and CDR2 ANQGSEA. The CDR3 loop spans 11 amino acids. Trimming took 7 bases from V and 6 from J; bases not matched to a gene: 4. The complete variable domain, with remaining parts taken from reference TRBV29-1 and TRBJ2-5, reads SAVISQKPSRDICQRGTSLTIQCQVDSQVTMMFWYRQQPGQSLTLIATANQGSEATYESGFVIDKFPISRPNLTFSTLTVSNMSPEDSSIYLCSAAGGQTQYFGPGTRLLVL.

The chain joins TRBV20-1 to TRBJ1-6; D is unresolved. V lost 6 bases and J 7 bases, leaving 16 bases between the germline ends. Germline V CDR1 and CDR2: DFQATT, SNEGSKA (reference sequence). The CDR3 runs to 14 residues. The CDR3 bases are TGCAGTGCGGAAATTGGACTGTCCAATTCACCCCTCCACTTT. This sequence encodes CSAEIGLSNSPLHF.

The CDR3 sequence: CASSLGRGALRDTQYF. The CDR3 DNA reads as TGCGCCAGCAGCTTGGGACGGGGAGCCCTCCGGGATACGCAGTATTTT. The chain joins TRBV5-1 to TRBJ2-3; the D gene is possibly TRBD2 (5 bases). The germline V gene has CDR1 SGHRS and CDR2 YFSETQ. The CDR3 covers 16 residues. V was shortened by 0 bases and J by 6 bases, with 17 bases between the two germline ends.

The chain is built from TRBV3-1 and TRBJ2-1; D call uncertain. Trimming removed 3 bases from V and 5 bases from J, with 11 bases in between. The germline V gene has CDR1 LGHDT and CDR2 YNNKEL (reference sequence). The length of the CDR3 is 14 residues. This CDR3 reads CASSQLGRHNEQFF. CDR3 DNA: TGTGCCAGCAGCCAGCTAGGTAGACACAATGAGCAGTTCTTC.

The rearrangement links TRBV29-1 to TRBJ2-1, with 9 bases that match TRBD2. V was clipped by 2 bases and J by 4 bases; unmatched bases: 9. The CDR3 contains 16 residues. Germline V lookup: CDR1 SQVTM, CDR2 ANQGSEA. The CDR3 spells CSVEPTSGGQYNEQFF. CDR3 DNA: TGCAGCGTTGAACCGACTAGCGGAGGACAATACAATGAGCAGTTCTTC.

The chain links TRBV30 to TRBJ2-1, with D perhaps TRBD1 (6 bases). This CDR3 region has 13 residues. V lost 0 bases to trimming and J lost 12 bases, with 15 bases between them. Germline CDR1 and CDR2: GTSNPN and SVGIG (reference sequence). CDR3 sequence: CAWSVGQGKRQFF. Written as DNA, the CDR3 is TGTGCCTGGAGTGTTGGTCAGGGGAAGAGGCAGTTCTTC.

This clonotype appeared many times. V is TRBV21-1 and J is TRBJ2-7. TRBV21-1 corresponds to a pseudogene. The CDR3 is 16 residues long. The CDR3 loop reads CASTTPQATFTYEQYF. Here the CDR3 DNA reads TGTGCCAGCACCACACCGCAGGCGACTTTCACCTACGAGCAGTACTTC.

In its sample, this clonotype was seen a few times. This chain links TRBV7-2 with TRBJ1-5; 7 positions match TRBD1. Germline lookup yields CDR1 SGHTA and CDR2 FQGNSA. This CDR3 contains 16 residues. Trimming cost V 4 bases and J 7 bases; bases outside gene matches: 13. This chain's CDR3 is CASSSRQGRRWQPQHF. CDR3 in DNA: TGTGCCAGCAGCTCCCGACAGGGCAGACGATGGCAGCCCCAGCATTTT.

On this clonotype: This sequence may be a read error, since a much larger clone differs from it by one base. CDR3 amino acids: CASSLRGGDTDTHYF. The DNA for the CDR3 is TGTGCCAGCAGCTTACGGGGTGGAGACACAGATACGCATTATTTT. J is TRBJ2-3 and V is TRBV11-1; D is possibly TRBD2 (5 bases). This CDR3 has 15 amino acids. In germline, CDR1 is SGHAT, CDR2 FQDESV (reference sequence).

In this sample, this clonotype turned up a few times. The chain joins TRBV10-3 to TRBJ2-7, with TRBD2 matching over 13 bases. CDR1 ENHRY and CDR2 SYGVKD come from the germline V gene. The CDR3 has 19 amino acids. V trimming: 5 bases; J trimming: 4 bases; junction bases outside the gene matches: 17. In DNA form, the CDR3 reads TGTGCCATCAGTCCTAAATTCCAGCTTCGGACTAGCGGGAGATACGAGCAGTACTTC. The encoded protein is CAISPKFQLRTSGRYEQYF.

This clonotype appeared a few times. The V call is TRBV7-3, the J call TRBJ2-2; maybe TRBD2 (5 bases). Trimming left V 2 bases short and J 8 bases short, with 6 bases between. Germline V gene lookup returns CDR1 SGHTA and CDR2 FQGTGA. The CDR3 runs to 12 residues. In DNA form, the CDR3 reads TGTGCCAGCAGCTTATCGGGGGGGGAGCTGTTTTTT. It yields the protein CASSLSGGELFF.

There are a few counts of this clonotype. The chain carries TRBV20-1 and TRBJ2-1; TRBD2 might be the D (5 bases). This CDR3 has 16 residues. Germline V gene lookup returns CDR1 DFQATT and CDR2 SNEGSKA (reference sequence). The V end lost 5 bases, the J end lost 1 base, and 18 bases lay between the germline ends. CDR3 sequence (DNA): TGCAGTGCTTGGAGGAGTGGGAGTAGATCCTACAATGAGCAGTTCTTC. This sequence encodes CSAWRSGSRSYNEQFF.

This clonotype was counted at least ten times. The V and J genes are TRBV20-1 and TRBJ2-3; 8 bases align to TRBD2. This CDR3 is built from 16 residues. The germline V gene encodes CDR1 DFQATT and CDR2 SNEGSKA (reference sequence). Trimming at V came to 0 bases and at J to 3 bases, leaving 8 bases not matched to a gene. CDR3 nucleotides: TGCAGTGCTAGAGAGAAAGCGGGGGCAGGTACAGATACGCAGTATTTT. Amino acid sequence: CSAREKAGAGTDTQYF.

The chain links TRBV5-1 to TRBJ1-5; weak D call: TRBD1 (5 bases). Germline V gene sequence: CDR1 SGHRS, CDR2 YFSETQ. The CDR3 has 15 amino acids. With 1 base removed from V and 2 bases from J, the gap between germline ends came to 10 bases. DNA for the CDR3: TGCGCCAGCAGCTTGAACACGGGGGGCAATCAGCCCCAGCATTTT. Translating gives CASSLNTGGNQPQHF.